A selection of T cell receptor beta chains follows, all from one sample in a study of blood T cell repertoires in COVID-19. Generated by immunoSEQ multiplex PCR, the TCRdb table keeps only in-frame clones and is missing some. The data show roughly 220,000 clones, more than 65% seen once. What was sequenced was peripheral blood. Source of these receptors: a woman aged 30 to 39 who had recovered from COVID-19. CDR3s include the opening cysteine and the closing phenylalanine or tryptophan. Fields, in order: CDR3 length, V gene, CDR3 protein.

15,TRBV28,CASSYQGQGFDTQYF
14,TRBV6-6,CASSENRGQAEAFF
15,TRBV7-6,CASSPRGRSNTEAFF
17,TRBV27,CASSPRRGAGADYGYTF
17,TRBV21-1,CASSKAWEQVISYEQYF
13,TRBV30,CAWSRGQGHGYTF
16,TRBV9,CASSSRTSGTHNEQFF
14,TRBV7-3,CASSSGLATNEQFF
17,TRBV5-1,CASSSIPGQGVDYGYTF
11,TRBV6-5,CASDTFYEQYF
16,TRBV10-3,CAISQDRGLGYNEQFF
12,TRBV5-1,CASGGGTDEQYF
15,TRBV10-3,CAISESQGGNQPQHF
13,TRBV28,CAVVRRGWGGYTF
17,TRBV4-1,CASSQDRLAGGIYEQYF
12,TRBV6-5,CASRGSGNTIYF
14,TRBV19,CVTDPGNGGTEAFF
17,TRBV7-9,CASSLAGSGAYQETQYF
17,TRBV24-1,CATSDFSYRAKGNTIYF
14,TRBV5-6,CASTLRGVGNTIYF
17,TRBV21-1,CASTPGDRWNKQETQYF
13,TRBV30,CAWSSGDNQPQHF
13,TRBV30,CAWSPIGLAGQFF
14,TRBV5-4,CASSPQVFSYEQYF
11,TRBV6-6,CASEATDTQYF
14,TRBV6-1,CASSELFVGGEAFF
17,TRBV11-3,CASSLGLAGASYNEQFF
18,TRBV7-2,CASSSGLAGGFSYNEQFF
14,TRBV5-1,CASSLVGPGDIQYF
14,TRBV18,CASSRDRSTDTQYF
13,TRBV7-9,CASSPDRGPGYTF
16,TRBV10-3,CAIRGTSGRYTYEQYF
11,TRBV10-3,CAVRRGDTQYF
16,TRBV5-1,CASSLGNVAVNTEAFF
15,TRBV5-8,CASVQQGSGANVLTF